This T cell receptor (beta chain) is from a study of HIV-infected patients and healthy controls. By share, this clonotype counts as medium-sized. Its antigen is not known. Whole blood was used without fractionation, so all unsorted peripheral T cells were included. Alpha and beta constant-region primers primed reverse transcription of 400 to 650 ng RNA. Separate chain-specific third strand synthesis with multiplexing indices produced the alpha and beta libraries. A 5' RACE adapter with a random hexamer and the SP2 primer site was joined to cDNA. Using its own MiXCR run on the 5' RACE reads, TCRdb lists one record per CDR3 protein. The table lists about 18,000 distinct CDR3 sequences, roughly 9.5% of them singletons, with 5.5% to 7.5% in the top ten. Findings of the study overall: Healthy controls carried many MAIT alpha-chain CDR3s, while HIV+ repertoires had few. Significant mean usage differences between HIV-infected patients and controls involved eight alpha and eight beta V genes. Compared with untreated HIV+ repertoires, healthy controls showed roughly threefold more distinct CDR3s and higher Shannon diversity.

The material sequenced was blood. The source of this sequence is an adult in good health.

Here the CDR3 reads CSVDRDSRLVNTEAFF. In nucleotides, the CDR3 is TGCAGCGTAGACCGGGACAGTCGGTTGGTGAACACTGAAGCTTTCTTT. The chain links TRBV29-1 to TRBJ1-1; TRBD1 agrees at 7 bases. The length of the CDR3 is 16 residues. The V gene's germline CDR1 is SQVTM and CDR2 ANQGSEA. The J segment lost 0 bases and the V segment lost 6 bases, leaving 13 bases of the junction unmatched.